This TCR beta chain derives from a study of blood T cell repertoires in COVID-19. Across the whole study: The study drew acute and convalescent COVID-19 samples from the United States, Italy and Spain. Sample material is recorded as cDNA or gDNA derived from T cells, B-cell-depleted T cells, or PBMCs.

V was pared by 1 base and J by 1 base, with 2 bases between. From germline, CDR1 is KGHDR and CDR2 SFDVKD. The CDR3 length is 13 residues. The protocol was immunoSEQ multiplex PCR, while the TCRdb copy is restricted to in-frame clones and leaves out a portion. The sample carries about 35,000 clones, 80% to 90% recorded once. Specimen: peripheral blood. The clonotype was recovered from a middle-aged man with acute or convalescent COVID-19. The rearrangement uses TRBV24-1 and TRBJ2-3; no clear D. The CDR3, as DNA: TGTGCCACCAGTGATTTCGGCACAGATACGCAGTATTTT. Its translation: CATSDFGTDTQYF.